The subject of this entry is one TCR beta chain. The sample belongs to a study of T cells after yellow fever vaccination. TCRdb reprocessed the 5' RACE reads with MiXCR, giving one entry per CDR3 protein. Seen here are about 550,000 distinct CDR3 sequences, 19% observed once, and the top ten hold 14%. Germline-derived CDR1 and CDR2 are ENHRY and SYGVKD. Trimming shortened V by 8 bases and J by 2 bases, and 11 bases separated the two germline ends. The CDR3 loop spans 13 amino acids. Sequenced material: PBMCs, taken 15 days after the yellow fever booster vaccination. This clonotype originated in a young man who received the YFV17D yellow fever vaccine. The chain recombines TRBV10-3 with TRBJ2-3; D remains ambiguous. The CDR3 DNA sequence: TGTGCCATCGCGGACGGTTACACAGATACGCAGTATTTT. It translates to CAIADGYTDTQYF.